This T cell receptor beta chain was found in a study of blood T cell repertoires in COVID-19. Study summary: Spain, Italy and the United States supplied samples that represented acute and convalescent COVID-19. From T cells, B-cell-depleted T cells, or PBMCs came the material, which was cDNA or gDNA.

J lost 2 bases, V lost 4 bases, and 9 bases had no gene match. Germline V gene data show CDR1 as MDHEN and CDR2 as SYDVKM. This CDR3 comprises 17 residues. Source study methods: Researchers report that nucleated cell counts were estimated from reference gene primer amplification. Using immunoSEQ multiplex PCR, the repertoire was profiled, and TCRdb retains in-frame clones only, with some absent. V and J calls and clone size are as listed in that table; D and trimming were resolved from the DNA. The table includes fewer than 350,000 clones, less than 90% detected once. Recruited during active infection, patients (from Seattle) were subsequently followed longitudinally.

The TCR sequence derives from a woman in her twenties or thirties with COVID-19, enrolled during active disease. The specimen sequenced was peripheral blood. The chain recombines TRBV28 with TRBJ1-2; TRBD1 matches at 11 bases. CDR3 coding DNA: TGTGCCAGCAGTTCCGAGCCGGGGACAGGGGGAAACTATGGCTACACCTTC. As protein: CASSSEPGTGGNYGYTF.